Sequencing of this T cell receptor (beta chain) was carried out in a study of cytomegalovirus exposure and HLA in healthy donors. With 6 bases removed from V and 1 base from J, the gap between germline ends came to 10 bases. The germline gives CDR1 SGHKS, CDR2 YYEKEE (reference sequence). This CDR3 contains 13 residues. The PCR had 60 Vbeta and 13 Jbeta primers. Libraries were prepared by immunoSEQ multiplex PCR; TCRdb keeps only in-frame clonotypes and omits some of them. Of 150,000 to 200,000 clones listed, 75% to 90% were seen once; the top ten hold 6.3%. The chain has TRBV5-5 and TRBJ1-1, with a possible D match to TRBD1 (5 bases). The sequence was collected from a male donor in good health and CMV-seropositive. Sample: PBMCs. CDR3 DNA sequence: TGTGCCAGCACCTGGGGGGGGAACACTGAAGCTTTCTTT. It yields the protein CASTWGGNTEAFF.